This TCR beta chain appears in the sequencing data of a study of blood T cell repertoires in COVID-19. Study as a whole: Spain, Italy and the United States supplied samples that represented acute and convalescent COVID-19.

Measured with immunoSEQ multiplex PCR; TCRdb has only the in-frame clones, and not every one. This sample yields around 300,000 clones, of which over 75% are seen a single time; roughly 7.8% belongs to the top ten. Trimming removed 5 bases from V and 3 bases from J, with 28 bases in between. The CDR3 runs 19 residues. The germline V gene encodes CDR1 SGHAT and CDR2 FQNNGV. V usage is TRBV11-2 and J usage is TRBJ1-2; D perhaps matches TRBD1 (5 bases). Sequenced input: peripheral blood. This TCR derives from a human donor in a cohort sampled during active COVID-19. The CDR3 reads CASSPVYLIQGLNHYGYTF. The DNA of the CDR3 is TGTGCCAGCAGCCCCGTGTATCTTATTCAGGGCCTCAATCACTATGGCTACACCTTC.